Listed below are T cell receptor beta chains from one sample, sequenced in a study of OX40 agonist ivuxolimab in advanced cancers. Sequenced by immunoSEQ multiplex PCR; TCRdb stores in-frame clones only, minus some. The table lists some 22,000 clones, approximately 89% of them singletons. The source was CD4+ or CD8+ T cells sorted from blood, collected in a trial of the OX40 agonist ivuxolimab. The receptors shown here come from an adult with an advanced solid tumor such as melanoma, head and neck, liver or kidney cancer. Both conserved end residues are part of each CDR3. A D gene is named only where the DNA matches it firmly. Size is omitted from some rows. Given values are once, few, many or a class for expanded clones.

j_call clone_size v_call d_call cdr3_aa cdr3_nt
TRBJ2-3 - TRBV29-1 - CSVEQDLGSDTQYF TGCAGCGTTGAACAAGACTTAGGGTCGGATACGCAGTATTTT
TRBJ2-7 - TRBV5-5 TRBD2 CASSLSGSVSYEQYF TGTGCCAGCAGCTTAAGCGGGAGCGTTTCCTACGAGCAGTACTTC
TRBJ1-1 - TRBV7-9 - CASSSRGPTEAFF TGTGCCAGCAGCTCGCGGGGTCCCACTGAAGCTTTCTTT
TRBJ2-7 - TRBV5-1 TRBD1 CASSGTGRSYEQYF TGCGCCAGCAGCGGGACAGGGCGCTCCTACGAGCAGTACTTC
TRBJ2-3 - TRBV7-2 - CASSLVGAKADTQYF TGTGCCAGCAGCCTCGTCGGGGCGAAGGCAGATACGCAGTATTTT
TRBJ1-4 - TRBV27 - CASRNTLRGRSGEKLFF TGTGCCAGCAGAAACACCCTTCGGGGCAGGTCAGGAGAAAAACTGTTTTTT
TRBJ2-2 - TRBV5-4 TRBD2 CASSLAHGLAVNTGELFF TGTGCCAGCAGCTTGGCCCACGGACTAGCGGTTAACACCGGGGAGCTGTTTTTT
TRBJ1-5 - TRBV6-4 - CASSDSIRESSGNQPQHF TGTGCCAGCAGTGACTCGATCCGGGAGTCATCCGGCAATCAGCCCCAGCATTTT
TRBJ2-2 once TRBV7-2 TRBD1 CASSLPDRVGRELFF TGTGCCAGCAGCTTGCCGGACAGGGTCGGACGGGAGCTGTTTTTT
TRBJ2-1 - TRBV19 - CASSKKGTNSPAGYNEQFF TGTGCCAGTAGTAAGAAAGGGACAAATTCGCCAGCGGGATACAATGAGCAGTTCTTC
TRBJ2-3 - TRBV10-3 - CAISEQRAGTDTQYF TGTGCCATCAGTGAACAAAGGGCGGGCACAGATACGCAGTATTTT
TRBJ1-2 - TRBV10-3 - CAISDTGFNYGYTF TGTGCCATCAGTGATACAGGTTTTAACTATGGCTACACCTTC
TRBJ2-7 - TRBV6-6 TRBD1 CASRRQGIVSEQYF TGTGCCAGCAGACGACAGGGGATTGTGAGCGAGCAGTACTTC
TRBJ2-7 - TRBV7-3 TRBD2 CASSLRGLAGAFSYEQYF TGTGCCAGCAGCTTAAGGGGGTTAGCGGGAGCCTTCTCCTACGAGCAGTACTTC
TRBJ1-1 - TRBV18 - CASSPEGTGPGAFF TGTGCCAGCTCACCAGAGGGGACGGGGCCCGGGGCTTTCTTT
TRBJ2-6 - TRBV2 TRBD1 CASRPSEGTGVSISGANVLTF TGTGCCAGCAGGCCTAGCGAGGGGACAGGGGTTTCCATCTCTGGGGCCAACGTCCTGACTTTC
TRBJ1-5 - TRBV19 - CASGGTPRSQPQHF TGTGCCAGTGGGGGGACCCCCCGGAGTCAGCCCCAGCATTTT
TRBJ2-1 - TRBV21-1 - CASRGTSPHPNYNEQFF TGTGCCAGCAGAGGGACTAGTCCACACCCCAACTACAATGAGCAGTTCTTC
TRBJ1-1 - TRBV28 - CASTPGNTFEAFF TGTGCCAGCACCCCGGGGAACACGTTTGAAGCTTTCTTT
TRBJ2-7 - TRBV5-1 - CASSLVGKQYF TGCGCCAGCAGCTTGGTTGGGAAGCAGTACTTC
TRBJ2-3 - TRBV7-2 - CASSFGRSGTSTDTQYF TGTGCCAGCAGCTTCGGTAGGAGCGGAACTAGCACAGATACGCAGTATTTT
TRBJ1-2 - TRBV7-2 TRBD1 CASSPTGEYGYTF TGTGCCAGCAGCCCAACAGGGGAATATGGCTACACCTTC
TRBJ1-2 - TRBV28 TRBD1 CASSQGQGHYGYTF TGTGCCAGCAGTCAGGGACAGGGCCACTATGGCTACACCTTC
TRBJ2-6 - TRBV30 - CAWSLGILSGANVLTF TGTGCCTGGAGCCTGGGGATTCTATCTGGGGCCAACGTCCTGACTTTC
TRBJ2-2 - TRBV7-2 - CASSFPPAGELFF TGTGCCAGCAGCTTCCCCCCAGCCGGGGAGCTGTTTTTT
TRBJ2-7 - TRBV30 TRBD2 CAWSGGLDYEQYF TGTGCCTGGAGTGGGGGACTAGACTACGAGCAGTACTTC
TRBJ1-1 - TRBV29-1 TRBD1 CSVWRTGAGYTEAFF TGCAGCGTTTGGAGGACAGGGGCCGGGTACACTGAAGCTTTCTTT
TRBJ1-1 few TRBV30 - CAWSVKGNTEAFF TGTGCCTGGAGTGTCAAGGGGAACACTGAAGCTTTCTTT
TRBJ2-7 - TRBV9 TRBD2 CASSSLTSGQFYEQYF TGTGCCAGCAGCTCCCTGACTAGCGGGCAATTCTACGAGCAGTACTTC
TRBJ1-5 - TRBV6-5 - CASSYSGQTNQPQHF TGTGCCAGCAGTTACTCCGGACAGACCAATCAGCCCCAGCATTTT
TRBJ2-7 - TRBV5-1 - CASSPGRVGEQYF TGCGCCAGCAGCCCTGGACGGGTGGGCGAGCAGTACTTC
TRBJ1-1 - TRBV6-1 - CASSEQGGNTEAFF TGTGCCAGCAGTGAACAGGGAGGGAACACTGAAGCTTTCTTT
TRBJ1-6 - TRBV6-4 TRBD1 CASVLWGGQRNSPLHF TGTGCCAGCGTCCTCTGGGGGGGACAGCGAAATTCACCCCTCCACTTT
TRBJ2-5 - TRBV5-4 TRBD2 CASSSGTSSDGTQYF TGTGCCAGCAGCTCCGGGACTAGCAGTGATGGGACCCAGTACTTC
TRBJ2-5 - TRBV7-2 TRBD1 CASSTRQGEGETQYF TGTGCCAGCAGCACCCGACAGGGCGAGGGGGAGACCCAGTACTTC
TRBJ1-2 few TRBV6-4 - CASSDFGGQSYTF TGTGCCAGCAGTGACTTCGGGGGGCAAAGCTACACCTTC
TRBJ1-1 - TRBV28 - CASRPSGNTEAFF TGTGCCAGCAGGCCCTCCGGGAACACTGAAGCTTTCTTT
TRBJ2-6 - TRBV5-1 - CASSLEGNGANVLTF TGCGCCAGCAGCTTAGAGGGGAACGGGGCCAACGTCCTGACTTTC
TRBJ1-1 - TRBV18 - CASSQNGGATEAFF TGTGCCAGCTCACAAAACGGGGGGGCCACTGAAGCTTTCTTT
TRBJ2-7 - TRBV11-2 - CASSVSYEQYF TGTGCCAGCAGCGTCTCCTACGAGCAGTACTTC
TRBJ2-3 - TRBV6-4 TRBD1 CASSESTGGVDTQYF TGTGCCAGCAGTGAATCGACAGGGGGAGTAGATACGCAGTATTTT
TRBJ2-7 - TRBV6-1 TRBD1 CASSEEQGASFEQYF TGTGCCAGCAGTGAAGAGCAGGGGGCCTCCTTCGAGCAGTACTTC
TRBJ1-2 - TRBV27 - CASLPRAGGKGYGYTF TGTGCCAGCCTTCCCCGAGCGGGGGGCAAGGGCTATGGCTACACCTTC
TRBJ2-2 - TRBV18 - CASSPLLAGELFF TGTGCCAGCTCACCCCTATTGGCCGGGGAGCTGTTTTTT
TRBJ1-4 - TRBV27 TRBD1 CASSWQGGRPNEKLFF TGTGCCAGCAGTTGGCAGGGGGGGCGTCCTAATGAAAAACTGTTTTTT
TRBJ2-5 once TRBV7-2 - CASSLDGAGGETQYF TGTGCCAGCAGCTTAGATGGGGCGGGTGGAGAGACCCAGTACTTC
TRBJ2-7 - TRBV29-1 - CSAAHDSPYEQYF TGCAGCGCCGCTCATGACAGTCCCTACGAGCAGTACTTC
TRBJ2-2 - TRBV30 - CAWRRDTGELFF TGTGCCTGGAGGAGGGACACCGGGGAGCTGTTTTTT
TRBJ1-5 - TRBV5-8 - CASRDDRYQPQHF TGTGCCAGCAGGGACGACAGGTATCAGCCCCAGCATTTT
TRBJ1-2 - TRBV5-1 TRBD1 CASSLEGAAGYTF TGCGCCAGCAGCTTGGAGGGGGCGGCGGGCTACACCTTC
TRBJ2-7 once TRBV6-5 - CASSYRGRGSYEQYF TGTGCCAGCAGTTACCGGGGTAGGGGTTCCTACGAGCAGTACTTC
TRBJ2-3 - TRBV7-3 - CASSLWGTDTQYF TGTGCCAGCAGCTTATGGGGCACAGATACGCAGTATTTT
TRBJ1-5 - TRBV27 - CASSLRGVQPQHF TGTGCCAGCAGTTTGCGGGGGGTCCAGCCCCAGCATTTT
TRBJ1-3 - TRBV4-1 TRBD1 CASSHPGGFSGNTIYF TGCGCCAGCAGCCACCCAGGGGGTTTTAGTGGAAACACCATATATTTT
TRBJ1-5 - TRBV30 TRBD1 CAWSAGDSHYQPQHF TGTGCCTGGAGTGCCGGGGACAGCCATTATCAGCCCCAGCATTTT
TRBJ2-5 - TRBV7-8 - CASSLAAETQYF TGTGCCAGCAGCTTAGCCGCGGAGACCCAGTACTTC
TRBJ2-1 - TRBV6-6 - CASSYPVDNEQFF TGTGCCAGCAGTTACCCCGTTGACAATGAGCAGTTCTTC
TRBJ2-7 - TRBV10-2 TRBD1 CASRPGQGVYEQYF TGCGCCAGCAGACCGGGACAGGGCGTTTACGAGCAGTACTTC